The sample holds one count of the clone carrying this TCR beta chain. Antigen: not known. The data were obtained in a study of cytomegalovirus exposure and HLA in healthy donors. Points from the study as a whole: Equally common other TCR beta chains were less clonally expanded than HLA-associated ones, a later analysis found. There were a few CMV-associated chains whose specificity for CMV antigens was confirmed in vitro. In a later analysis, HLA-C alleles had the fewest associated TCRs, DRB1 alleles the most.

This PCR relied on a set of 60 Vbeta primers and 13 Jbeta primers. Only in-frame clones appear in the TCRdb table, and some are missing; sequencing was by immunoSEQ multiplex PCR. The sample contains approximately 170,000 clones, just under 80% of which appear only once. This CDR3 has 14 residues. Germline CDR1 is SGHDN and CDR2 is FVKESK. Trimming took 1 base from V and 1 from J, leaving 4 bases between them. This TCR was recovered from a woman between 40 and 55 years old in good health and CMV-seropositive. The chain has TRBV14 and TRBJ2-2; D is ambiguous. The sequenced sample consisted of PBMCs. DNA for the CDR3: TGTGCCAGCAGCCAAGTAGTGAACACCGGGGAGCTGTTTTTT. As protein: CASSQVVNTGELFF.